These 8 T cell receptor beta chains came from one sample sequenced in a study of cytomegalovirus exposure and HLA in healthy donors. PCR was performed using 60 Vbeta and 13 Jbeta primers. Using immunoSEQ multiplex PCR, the repertoire was profiled, and TCRdb retains in-frame clones only, with some absent. The sample carries roughly 280,000 clones, roughly two thirds recorded once. The sample taken for sequencing was PBMCs. The receptors stem from a female donor in good health and CMV-seronegative.

This chain joins TRBV7-6 and TRBJ2-2; 9 nucleotides agree with TRBD1. The CDR3 has 16 amino acids. J gave up 2 bases and V 5 bases, and 6 bases lay outside the gene matches. From germline, CDR1 is SGHVS and CDR2 FNYEAQ. The CDR3 protein is CASSIWTGVNTGELFF. CDR3 nucleotides: TGTGCCAGCAGCATTTGGACAGGGGTAAACACCGGGGAGCTGTTTTTT.

This sequence joins TRBV28 and TRBJ1-2, with 7 bases fitting TRBD1. The CDR3 contains 14 residues. Germline CDR1 MDHEN, CDR2 SYDVKM. V trimming: 6 bases; J trimming: 4 bases; junction bases outside the gene matches: 8. DNA of the CDR3: TGTGCCAGCAGGCCGACCGGGACAGCCTATGGCTACACCTTC. Its protein is CASRPTGTAYGYTF.

A remark on this clone: In the same sample, other DNA sequences code for this CDR3. The chain links TRBV19 to TRBJ2-1; 10 bases agree with TRBD2. The CDR3 loop spans 15 amino acids. Germline values: CDR1 LNHDA, CDR2 SQIVND (reference sequence). V shed 1 base and J 4 bases; nucleotides not matched to a gene: 1. The CDR3, as DNA: TGTGCCAGTAGTATAGGGACTAGCGGTTACAATGAGCAGTTCTTC. It specifies CASSIGTSGYNEQFF.

This chain connects TRBV15 to TRBJ2-2; 7 bases align to TRBD2. V shed 8 bases, J shed 0 bases, and the junction held 9 bases outside the gene matches. CDR3 length equals 16 residues. Germline loops: CDR1 LNHNV, CDR2 YYDKDF (reference sequence). Here the CDR3 DNA reads TGTGCCACCGTACCTTGGGGGGGGACGAACACCGGGGAGCTGTTTTTT. As protein: CATVPWGGTNTGELFF.

About this clone itself: Different DNA sequences within this sample yield the same CDR3. The chain employs TRBV2 and TRBJ2-3, with 10 bases lining up with TRBD2. CDR3 length equals 15 residues. Looked up from germline, CDR1 is SNHLY and CDR2 is FYNNEI. Trimming removed 5 bases from V and 0 bases from J; junction bases left unmatched: 2. CDR3 in amino acids: CASSRTSGSTDTQYF. CDR3 coding DNA: TGTGCCAGCAGTAGGACTAGCGGAAGCACAGATACGCAGTATTTT.

V usage is TRBV9 and J usage is TRBJ2-1; 9 positions match TRBD1. The junction had 8 bases not matched to a gene; V was cut back by 0 bases and J by 4 bases. This CDR3 has 17 amino acids. Germline loops: CDR1 SGDLS, CDR2 YYNGEE. The CDR3 coding sequence is TGTGCCAGCAGCGTAGCCGGGACAGGGAGGAAGTACAATGAGCAGTTCTTC. Protein sequence: CASSVAGTGRKYNEQFF.

The DNA of the CDR3 is TGTGCCAGCAGCTCGGGACAGGGGAATCAGCCCCAGCATTTT. Protein: CASSSGQGNQPQHF. The chain uses TRBV9 and TRBJ1-5; TRBD1 aligns across 10 bases. Per the germline V gene, CDR1 is SGDLS and CDR2 is YYNGEE. The CDR3 is 14 residues long. The V gene end was trimmed by 4 bases and the J gene end by 4 bases; junction bases not matched to a gene: 2. The full variable domain, in which reference TRBV9 and TRBJ1-5 provide the parts outside the CDR3, is DSGVTQTPKHLITATGQRVTLRCSPRSGDLSVYWYQQSLDQGLQFLIQYYNGEERAKGNILERFSAQQFPDLHSELNLSSLELGDSALYFCASSSGQGNQPQHFGDGTRLSIL.

As concerns this clone: Other DNA sequences in the sample encode the same CDR3. The chain employs TRBV28 and TRBJ2-1, with TRBD2 matching over 12 bases. Germline V lookup: CDR1 MDHEN, CDR2 SYDVKM. V gave up 5 bases and J gave up 5 bases; unmatched junction bases: 4. This CDR3 has 15 residues. The CDR3 nucleotides are TGTGCCAGCAGTCTAGCGGGAGGGCCACACAATGAGCAGTTCTTC. Its protein product is CASSLAGGPHNEQFF.